The rows below give T cell receptor beta chains drawn from one sample of a study of blood T cell repertoires in COVID-19. Repertoires were generated with immunoSEQ multiplex PCR, while TCRdb's copy carries only in-frame clones and drops some. The table lists roughly 150,000 clones, around nine tenths of them singletons. What was sequenced was peripheral blood. The receptors derive from a human donor in a cohort sampled during active COVID-19. The CDR3 runs from the conserved cysteine through the conserved F or W. A D gene is named only where the DNA matches it firmly. Only part of the rows carry a size: once, few, many, or a class if the clone is expanded.

size	V	J	D	CDR3	DNA
NA	TRBV30	TRBJ2-6	NA	CAWSVYGISSGANVLTF	TGTGCCTGGAGTGTTTACGGGATAAGCTCTGGGGCCAACGTCCTGACTTTC
NA	TRBV4-3	TRBJ2-3	TRBD2	CASSHSSGDGTDTQYF	TGCGCCAGCAGCCATTCTAGCGGAGATGGCACAGATACGCAGTATTTT
NA	TRBV6-2/TRBV6-3	TRBJ2-1	TRBD2	CASSYSISSGGLTYNEQFF	TGTGCCAGCAGTTACTCGATTTCTAGCGGGGGGTTGACCTACAATGAGCAGTTCTTC
once	TRBV14	TRBJ1-6	NA	CASSQVGGVSNSPLHF	TGTGCCAGCAGCCAAGTCGGGGGAGTGTCTAATTCACCCCTCCACTTT
few	TRBV7-9	TRBJ2-1	TRBD2	CASSPVGGGRDAEQFF	TGTGCCAGCAGCCCAGTCGGGGGCGGGAGGGATGCTGAGCAGTTCTTC
few	TRBV7-9	TRBJ2-2	NA	CASSLGQGTTGELFF	TGTGCCAGCAGCTTGGGGCAGGGAACTACCGGGGAGCTGTTTTTT
NA	TRBV10-2	TRBJ2-7	TRBD2	CASRGGRTSGISYEQYF	TGCGCCAGCAGAGGAGGAAGGACTAGCGGGATCTCCTACGAGCAGTACTTC
NA	TRBV12-3/TRBV12-4	TRBJ2-1	NA	CASSLGEFRLF	TGTGCCAGCAGTTTAGGGGAGTTCAGGCTCTTC
few	TRBV27	TRBJ1-2	NA	CASSLSHSTGYTF	TGTGCCAGCAGTTTATCCCACAGCACGGGCTACACCTTC
NA	TRBV19	TRBJ2-1	NA	CASSPDFEELQFF	TGTGCCAGTAGTCCGGACTTCGAAGAATTACAGTTCTTC
once	TRBV5-4	TRBJ2-5	TRBD2	CASSTALGLAGGRAQYF	TGTGCCAGCAGCACGGCCCTAGGACTAGCGGGGGGGCGGGCCCAGTACTTC
NA	TRBV21-1	TRBJ2-1	NA	CASSKEGTGGPRNEQFF	TGTGCCAGCAGCAAAGAGGGAACGGGGGGGCCCCGCAATGAGCAGTTCTTC
NA	TRBV19	TRBJ1-1	NA	CASSIGRVGGGLNTEAFF	TGTGCCAGTAGTATTGGAAGGGTCGGCGGGGGCCTGAACACTGAAGCTTTCTTT
once	TRBV5-1	TRBJ1-1	TRBD1	CASSSDRGNPYKAFF	TGCGCCAGCAGCTCGGACAGGGGAAACCCGTATAAGGCTTTCTTT
NA	TRBV10-3	TRBJ2-6	NA	CAISDYSPTGANVLTF	TGTGCCATCAGTGATTACAGCCCCACTGGGGCCAACGTCCTGACTTTC
NA	TRBV28	TRBJ2-5	TRBD1	CASTRTGPGVETQYF	TGTGCCAGCACCAGGACAGGGCCGGGCGTGGAGACCCAGTACTTC
NA	TRBV7-9	TRBJ1-5	TRBD1	CASSILTGDRNQPQHF	TGTGCCAGCAGCATCCTTACAGGGGACCGGAATCAGCCCCAGCATTTT
NA	TRBV6-5	TRBJ1-2	TRBD1	CASSRGTANYGYTF	TGTGCCAGCAGTCGCGGGACAGCTAACTATGGCTACACCTTC
few	TRBV7-9	TRBJ1-6	TRBD1	CASSLQGVTLHF	TGTGCCAGCAGCTTACAGGGGGTCACCCTCCACTTT
NA	TRBV4-3	TRBJ1-1	NA	CASSQDGGRENTEAFF	TGCGCCAGCAGCCAAGATGGGGGGAGGGAGAACACTGAAGCTTTCTTT
NA	TRBV4-1	TRBJ1-1	TRBD1	CASSQGGQGVTEAFF	TGCGCCAGCAGCCAAGGGGGACAGGGGGTCACTGAAGCTTTCTTT
NA	TRBV29-1	TRBJ2-5	NA	CSVHSVGETQYF	TGCAGCGTCCACAGTGTTGGAGAGACCCAGTACTTC
NA	TRBV27	TRBJ1-4	NA	CASSPPGVEKLFF	TGTGCCAGCAGTCCACCGGGGGTTGAAAAACTGTTTTTT
NA	TRBV30	TRBJ1-1	NA	CASKQGAEAFF	TGTGCCTCGAAACAGGGTGCTGAAGCTTTCTTT
NA	TRBV10-3	TRBJ1-1	TRBD1	CAISEQGRTEAFF	TGTGCCATCAGTGAACAGGGGAGGACTGAAGCTTTCTTT
NA	TRBV5-4	TRBJ2-7	TRBD1	CASSRKGARDEQYF	TGTGCCAGCAGTAGGAAGGGGGCGCGGGACGAGCAGTACTTC
NA	TRBV28	TRBJ1-5	NA	CASSPGGFGANQPQHF	TGTGCCAGCAGCCCGGGGGGTTTCGGGGCTAATCAGCCCCAGCATTTT
NA	TRBV30	TRBJ1-4	NA	CAWSWSGGGKEKLFF	TGTGCCTGGAGTTGGTCCGGTGGCGGGAAAGAAAAACTGTTTTTT
NA	TRBV27	TRBJ2-7	TRBD1	CASSLQGVPSYEQYF	TGTGCCAGCAGCCTTCAGGGGGTACCTTCCTACGAGCAGTACTTC
NA	TRBV6-5	TRBJ2-1	TRBD2	CASSYRTSGTMNEQFF	TGTGCCAGCAGTTACCGGACTAGCGGGACTATGAATGAGCAGTTCTTC
NA	TRBV7-2	TRBJ2-1	TRBD2	CASSYRTSGGGGEQFF	TGTGCCAGCAGCTACAGGACTAGCGGGGGGGGTGGTGAGCAGTTCTTC
NA	TRBV30	TRBJ1-4	NA	CAWSERGGEKLFF	TGTGCCTGGAGTGAGAGAGGCGGGGAAAAACTGTTTTTT
NA	TRBV27	TRBJ2-7	TRBD2	CASRPLAGRYEQYF	TGTGCCAGCAGACCACTAGCGGGGAGATACGAGCAGTACTTC
NA	TRBV6-2/TRBV6-3	TRBJ2-3	NA	CASSYSRGMITQYF	TGTGCCAGCAGTTACTCGCGGGGAATGATAACGCAGTATTTT
once	TRBV19	TRBJ1-5	TRBD1	CASSTRRDRLNQPQHF	TGTGCCAGTAGTACGCGAAGGGACAGGCTCAATCAGCCCCAGCATTTT
NA	TRBV30	TRBJ1-2	TRBD1	CAWRGQKGYTF	TGTGCCTGGAGGGGACAGAAGGGCTACACCTTC
NA	TRBV25-1	TRBJ2-7	TRBD2	CASSVLAGSRYEQYF	TGTGCCAGCAGTGTTCTAGCGGGGTCTAGATACGAGCAGTACTTC